This is a list of T cell receptor beta chains from one sample in a study of blood T cell repertoires in COVID-19. TCRdb's copy holds only in-frame clones and misses some; the assay was immunoSEQ multiplex PCR. The top ten hold approximately 2.5% of the sample, which has roughly 200,000 clones, 89% seen once. The sample taken for sequencing was PBMCs or T cells enriched from blood (not recorded which). Receptors were obtained from a woman in her thirties or forties with acute COVID-19. The conserved cysteine and the conserved F or W are not part of the CDR3 here. Clone size is stated in some rows and not others, as once, few, many or a class when expanded.

j_gene: TRBJ1-1; abundance: .; v_gene: TRBV6-5; CDR3aa: ASSYSTEPMNTEAF
j_gene: TRBJ2-5; abundance: once; v_gene: TRBV5-1; CDR3aa: ASGPLGGEQETQY
j_gene: TRBJ2-7; abundance: .; v_gene: TRBV11-3; CDR3aa: ASSSTGGEEQY
j_gene: TRBJ2-2; abundance: .; v_gene: TRBV29-1; CDR3aa: GAKGGQGAVDTGELF
j_gene: TRBJ2-3; abundance: .; v_gene: TRBV28; CDR3aa: ASSFFWFGGGTDTDTQY
j_gene: TRBJ1-6; abundance: .; v_gene: TRBV9; CDR3aa: ASSVDLFSPLH
j_gene: TRBJ2-3; abundance: few; v_gene: TRBV4-2; CDR3aa: ASSQRTSGDTQY
j_gene: TRBJ2-1; abundance: .; v_gene: TRBV29-1; CDR3aa: SVADRGYNEQF
j_gene: TRBJ2-2; abundance: .; v_gene: TRBV19; CDR3aa: ASTLSGENTGELF
j_gene: TRBJ2-2; abundance: .; v_gene: TRBV5-1; CDR3aa: ASSGPNTGELF
j_gene: TRBJ2-7; abundance: .; v_gene: TRBV10-3; CDR3aa: AISGRREDLEQY
j_gene: TRBJ2-1; abundance: .; v_gene: TRBV7-9; CDR3aa: ASSQSSGSYNEQF
j_gene: TRBJ2-7; abundance: .; v_gene: TRBV27; CDR3aa: ASSLTGQGRYSYEQY
j_gene: TRBJ2-5; abundance: .; v_gene: TRBV28; CDR3aa: ASSFRDRGLETQY
j_gene: TRBJ2-3; abundance: .; v_gene: TRBV6-2/TRBV6-3; CDR3aa: ASSGRTDTQY
j_gene: TRBJ2-3; abundance: once; v_gene: TRBV5-1; CDR3aa: ASSSGATGGYTDTQY
j_gene: TRBJ1-1; abundance: once; v_gene: TRBV27; CDR3aa: ASSPRGLSEAF
j_gene: TRBJ2-1; abundance: few; v_gene: TRBV28; CDR3aa: ASSPGGAPIVNEQF
j_gene: TRBJ1-2; abundance: once; v_gene: TRBV28; CDR3aa: ASSLWTEVYGYT
j_gene: TRBJ2-3; abundance: .; v_gene: TRBV7-9; CDR3aa: ASSRRTGSTDTQY
j_gene: TRBJ2-2; abundance: .; v_gene: TRBV4-3; CDR3aa: ASSQDRGLGAKTGELF
j_gene: TRBJ1-1; abundance: .; v_gene: TRBV19; CDR3aa: ASSGQGQNTEAF
j_gene: TRBJ1-2; abundance: .; v_gene: TRBV7-9; CDR3aa: ASSLDKDRSYGYT
j_gene: TRBJ2-5; abundance: once; v_gene: TRBV29-1; CDR3aa: SARTGGLETQY
j_gene: TRBJ1-1; abundance: .; v_gene: TRBV30; CDR3aa: AWSPQLGRTRTEAF
j_gene: TRBJ2-7; abundance: .; v_gene: TRBV12-5; CDR3aa: ASGLGRATGLRYEQY
j_gene: TRBJ2-5; abundance: .; v_gene: TRBV29-1; CDR3aa: SVEVAGLTGTQY
j_gene: TRBJ2-3; abundance: .; v_gene: TRBV6-5; CDR3aa: ATKQGVSTDTQY
j_gene: TRBJ2-7; abundance: few; v_gene: TRBV11-2; CDR3aa: ASSLFGGGLTYEQY
j_gene: TRBJ2-2; abundance: .; v_gene: TRBV4-2; CDR3aa: ASSQGGVRGPEAFSTGELF
j_gene: TRBJ1-5; abundance: .; v_gene: TRBV7-9; CDR3aa: ASSSGQGDQPQH
j_gene: TRBJ2-5; abundance: .; v_gene: TRBV7-6; CDR3aa: ASSLIETEETQY
j_gene: TRBJ1-1; abundance: .; v_gene: TRBV10-1; CDR3aa: ASGWDTLNTEAF
j_gene: TRBJ1-6; abundance: .; v_gene: TRBV19; CDR3aa: ASSLSYNSPLH
j_gene: TRBJ1-2; abundance: once; v_gene: TRBV10-3; CDR3aa: AISESVRGLYGYT
j_gene: TRBJ1-2; abundance: .; v_gene: TRBV28; CDR3aa: ASVSISGYT
j_gene: TRBJ1-2; abundance: once; v_gene: TRBV6-6; CDR3aa: ASSLSNTGTGDGYT
j_gene: TRBJ2-4; abundance: few; v_gene: TRBV7-2; CDR3aa: ASSETSGTSFGAKNIQY
j_gene: TRBJ2-7; abundance: .; v_gene: TRBV10-3; CDR3aa: AIRPGGGGSYEQY
j_gene: TRBJ1-6; abundance: .; v_gene: TRBV7-2; CDR3aa: ASSPSPGTVGSPLH
j_gene: TRBJ2-3; abundance: .; v_gene: TRBV27; CDR3aa: ASSLSRQGFSTDTQY
j_gene: TRBJ1-4; abundance: .; v_gene: TRBV18; CDR3aa: ASSPTGDTTNEKLF
j_gene: TRBJ1-6; abundance: few; v_gene: TRBV5-1; CDR3aa: ASSFVEGKTGSPLH
j_gene: TRBJ1-5; abundance: .; v_gene: TRBV19; CDR3aa: ASSFRPQGSNQPQH
j_gene: TRBJ1-6; abundance: .; v_gene: TRBV4-2; CDR3aa: ASRLDLTGYSPLH
j_gene: TRBJ2-7; abundance: .; v_gene: TRBV6-1; CDR3aa: ASSDQGTYEQY
j_gene: TRBJ1-6; abundance: .; v_gene: TRBV6-5; CDR3aa: ASSYGNVLNNSPLH
j_gene: TRBJ2-1; abundance: .; v_gene: TRBV4-3; CDR3aa: ASSPSLAASYNEQF
j_gene: TRBJ1-2; abundance: few; v_gene: TRBV29-1; CDR3aa: SVETAPYGYT
j_gene: TRBJ2-2; abundance: .; v_gene: TRBV5-5; CDR3aa: ASTRQTNTGELF
j_gene: TRBJ2-3; abundance: .; v_gene: TRBV4-2; CDR3aa: ASSQASGRGTDTQY
j_gene: TRBJ2-2; abundance: .; v_gene: TRBV18; CDR3aa: ASRPGQRNTGELF
j_gene: TRBJ2-7; abundance: .; v_gene: TRBV10-3; CDR3aa: AIGQGRTYEQY
j_gene: TRBJ1-1; abundance: .; v_gene: TRBV28; CDR3aa: ASSLFGIGMGDTEAF